These 30 T cell receptor beta chains were all obtained from the same sample, sequenced in a study of blood T cell repertoires in COVID-19. The assay was immunoSEQ multiplex PCR, and TCRdb's table has in-frame clones only and misses some. The sample shows 200,000 or so clones, 65% to 85% of them seen only once. The specimen was peripheral blood. The receptor source for this set is a woman between 55 and 75 years old with acute or convalescent COVID-19.

This clone was recorded only once. V is TRBV11-2 and J is TRBJ1-3; 8 bases agree with TRBD1. V trimming: 3 bases; J trimming: 4 bases; junction bases outside the gene matches: 5. Germline CDR1 is SGHAT and CDR2 is FQNNGV. The CDR3 is made up of 15 amino acids. The CDR3 loop is CASSLATGVGNTIYF. CDR3 DNA sequence: TGTGCCAGCAGCTTGGCGACAGGGGTGGGAAACACCATATATTTT.

J is TRBJ2-3 and V is TRBV13; possible D gene TRBD2, 7 bases. The germline gives CDR1 PRHDT, CDR2 FYEKMQ (reference sequence). V shed 5 bases and J shed 5 bases, with 17 bases lying between them. The CDR3 has 15 residues. The CDR3 DNA follows: TGTGCCAGCAGCCCAGCAGGGAGGGGGGAAGATACGCAGTATTTT. It translates to CASSPAGRGEDTQYF. The full variable domain, rest sourced from reference TRBV13 and TRBJ2-3, is AAGVIQSPRHLIKEKRETATLKCYPIPRHDTVYWYQQGPGQDPQFLISFYEKMQSDKGSIPDRFSAQQFSDYHSELNMSSLELGDSALYFCASSPAGRGEDTQYFGPGTRLTVL.

The chain uses TRBV2 and TRBJ1-1, with D possibly being TRBD1 (6 bases). Trimming took off 4 bases at V and 0 bases at J, with 12 bases between the two ends. The CDR3 loop spans 15 amino acids. The V gene's germline CDR1 is SNHLY and CDR2 FYNNEI. CDR3 in DNA: TGTGCCAGCAGTGTATGGACAGCTATGAACACTGAAGCTTTCTTT. As protein: CASSVWTAMNTEAFF.

V gene TRBV12-3 or TRBV12-4 combines with J gene TRBJ2-7; D perhaps matches TRBD1 (5 bases). CDR3 length equals 13 residues. Between the trimmed V and J ends, which lost 7 bases and 0 bases, there was a span of 10 bases. CDR3 in amino acids: CASKQADSYEQYF. In nucleotides, the CDR3 is TGTGCCAGCAAACAGGCCGACTCCTACGAGCAGTACTTC.

The chain uses TRBV7-9 and TRBJ2-7, with 8 nucleotides matching TRBD2. Trimming cost V 5 bases and J 5 bases; bases outside gene matches: 11. The CDR3 runs to 15 residues. Germline CDR1 SEHNR, CDR2 FQNEAQ (reference sequence). DNA of the CDR3: TGTGCCAGCAGCCCCCGGGGGGGGGCGATCCACGAGCAGTACTTC. The encoded protein is CASSPRGGAIHEQYF.

The V call is TRBV29-1, the J call TRBJ1-2; possibly TRBD1 for D (5 bases). Germline assignment: CDR1 SQVTM and CDR2 ANQGSEA. This CDR3 has 15 amino acids. The V gene lost 6 bases and the J gene lost 5 bases, with 22 bases spanning the gap. For the CDR3, the DNA is TGCAGCGTCCCTAATACCTCAGGAGGGGCTTATGGCTACACCTTC. Translation: CSVPNTSGGAYGYTF. The full variable domain, in which reference TRBV29-1 and TRBJ1-2 provide the parts outside the CDR3, is SAVISQKPSRDICQRGTSLTIQCQVDSQVTMMFWYRQQPGQSLTLIATANQGSEATYESGFVIDKFPISRPNLTFSTLTVSNMSPEDSSIYLCSVPNTSGGAYGYTFGSGTRLTVV.

To note about this clone: Other DNA sequences of this sample code for an identical CDR3. The chain couples TRBV6-5 to TRBJ1-5, with D tentatively TRBD1 (6 bases). This CDR3 is 12 amino acids long. Germline loops: CDR1 MNHEY, CDR2 SVGAGI. Trimming shortened V by 6 bases and J by 4 bases, and 7 bases separated the two germline ends. This chain's CDR3 is CASRQGNQPQHF. The CDR3 region has the DNA TGTGCCAGCAGACAGGGTAATCAGCCCCAGCATTTT.

This chain uses TRBV19 with TRBJ1-5, with 8 bases identical to TRBD1. V lost 4 bases, J lost 7 bases, and 9 bases stayed unmatched. From germline, CDR1 is LNHDA and CDR2 SQIVND (reference sequence). The CDR3 spans 15 residues. CDR3 in amino acids: CASSKSPTGAQPQHF. The DNA of the CDR3 is TGTGCCAGTAGTAAAAGCCCGACAGGGGCACAGCCCCAGCATTTT.

The genes are TRBV27 and TRBJ1-5, with TRBD1 identical over 8 bases. The CDR3 runs 14 residues. From germline, CDR1 is MNHEY and CDR2 SMNVEV (reference sequence). Trimming removed 4 bases from V and 4 bases from J; junction bases left unmatched: 3. CDR3 coding DNA: TGTGCCAGCAGTTACACAGGGGGGAATCAGCCCCAGCATTTT. Protein: CASSYTGGNQPQHF.

The rearrangement links TRBV9 to TRBJ1-3; D possibly corresponds to TRBD1 (6 bases). This CDR3 has 17 amino acids. V dropped 3 bases and J dropped 0 bases, with 16 bases sitting between them. The V gene's germline CDR1 is SGDLS and CDR2 YYNGEE. This chain's CDR3 is CASSDSGTTNSGNTIYF. The CDR3 DNA reads as TGTGCCAGCAGCGACTCAGGGACAACTAACTCTGGAAACACCATATATTTT.

The chain couples TRBV6-6 to TRBJ1-3; possible D gene TRBD1, 5 bases. Trimming took 5 bases from V and 1 from J, leaving 9 bases between them. Germline V gene lookup returns CDR1 MNHNY and CDR2 SVGAGI (reference sequence). The CDR3 extends over 14 amino acids. The DNA for the CDR3 is TGTGCCAGCAGTCCAGGGTCGTCTGGAAACACCATATATTTT. Protein: CASSPGSSGNTIYF.

V gene TRBV27 combines with J gene TRBJ2-3, with 10 bases lining up with TRBD2. Germline V gene lookup returns CDR1 MNHEY and CDR2 SMNVEV (reference sequence). This CDR3 has 14 amino acids. V dropped 8 bases and J dropped 4; count of bases not matched to a gene: 6. Written as DNA, the CDR3 is TGTGCCAGCGGTTGGGGACTAGCGCCAGATACGCAGTATTTT. Translated, it gives CASGWGLAPDTQYF.

The V call is TRBV13, the J call TRBJ2-7; 9 bases agree with TRBD2. Germline V gene lookup returns CDR1 PRHDT and CDR2 FYEKMQ (reference sequence). Losses at the gene ends were 2 bases for V and 2 bases for J; bases not matched to a gene: 10. The CDR3 runs to 17 residues. The CDR3 DNA follows: TGTGCCAGCAGCTTAAGGGCGGGGGGGCCAGTAACCTACGAGCAGTACTTC. Its translation: CASSLRAGGPVTYEQYF. The variable domain in full, with the rest retrieved from reference TRBV13 and TRBJ2-7, is AAGVIQSPRHLIKEKRETATLKCYPIPRHDTVYWYQQGPGQDPQFLISFYEKMQSDKGSIPDRFSAQQFSDYHSELNMSSLELGDSALYFCASSLRAGGPVTYEQYFGPGTRLTVT.

The chain has TRBV3-1 (or the pseudogene TRBV3-2) and TRBJ2-7; D not certain. Germline CDR1 LGHDT, CDR2 YNNKEL (reference sequence). V was clipped by 4 bases and J by 1 base, with 14 bases between them. The CDR3 loop spans 15 amino acids. The CDR3: CASSRASPSSYEQYF. The CDR3 nucleotides are TGTGCCAGCAGCCGCGCCTCCCCTTCTTCCTACGAGCAGTACTTC.

This clone was observed once. The chain couples TRBV5-1 to TRBJ2-7; possible D gene TRBD2, 6 bases. The germline V and J ends were trimmed by 0 bases and 3 bases, with 13 bases remaining between them. The germline CDR1 and CDR2 sequences are SGHRS and YFSETQ. CDR3 length equals 15 residues. The CDR3 region has the DNA TGCGCCAGCAGCTTGGCACGGGAGCCTTACTACGAGCAGTACTTC. This sequence encodes CASSLAREPYYEQYF. Full variable domain (remainder filled in from reference TRBV5-1 and TRBJ2-7): KAGVTQTPRYLIKTRGQQVTLSCSPISGHRSVSWYQQTPGQGLQFLFEYFSETQRNKGNFPGRFSGRQFSNSRSEMNVSTLELGDSALYLCASSLAREPYYEQYFGPGTRLTVT.

CDR3 nucleotide sequence: TGTGCCAGCAGCCAAGGTCGGGGGGGGCGCAAAGGGACCCAGTACTTC. This encodes CASSQGRGGRKGTQYF. This chain links TRBV14 with TRBJ2-5, with TRBD2 matching over 8 bases. V was clipped by 1 base and J by 7 bases; unmatched bases: 11. The CDR3 loop spans 16 amino acids. The V gene's germline CDR1 is SGHDN and CDR2 FVKESK.

The chain joins TRBV27 to TRBJ1-6; D unclear. CDR1 is MNHEY and CDR2 is SMNVEV in the germline V gene (reference sequence). V shed 6 bases and J shed 5 bases, with 11 bases lying between them. This CDR3 has 14 amino acids. CDR3 DNA: TGTGCCAGCAGCCGGACTCAAAATAATTCACCCCTCCACTTT. Protein: CASSRTQNNSPLHF.

The CDR3 loop is CASSQDEGQGTPYGYTF. The DNA of the CDR3 is TGCGCCAGCAGCCAAGATGAAGGACAGGGAACCCCTTATGGCTACACCTTC. This sequence joins TRBV4-3 and TRBJ1-2, with 8 bases identical to TRBD1. Germline loops: CDR1 LGHNA, CDR2 YSLEER. The CDR3 runs to 17 residues. Losses at the gene ends were 0 bases for V and 5 bases for J; bases not matched to a gene: 11.

The chain employs TRBV6-2 or TRBV6-3 and TRBJ2-3; no firm D call. The germline V gene encodes CDR1 MNHEY and CDR2 SVGEGT. This CDR3 contains 15 residues. Trimming removed 4 bases from V and 5 bases from J, with 16 bases in between. The CDR3 sequence: CASSSPGLKGDTQYF. The DNA for the CDR3 is TGTGCCAGCAGTTCCCCGGGTCTAAAAGGAGATACGCAGTATTTT.

The V and J genes are TRBV11-2 and TRBJ2-5, with D perhaps matching TRBD1 (8 bases). This CDR3 spans 14 amino acids. The V and J ends lost 4 bases and 3 bases respectively, with 12 bases between them. The germline V gene has CDR1 SGHAT and CDR2 FQNNGV. CDR3 protein: CASSSTGGEETQYF. The CDR3 DNA is TGTGCCAGCAGCTCCACAGGGGGGGAAGAGACCCAGTACTTC.

V gene TRBV5-1 combines with J gene TRBJ1-1; 7 nucleotides align to TRBD1. Germline V gene data show CDR1 as SGHRS and CDR2 as YFSETQ. The trim removed 6 bases at V and 0 bases at J, leaving 2 bases unmatched. CDR3 length equals 13 residues. The DNA for the CDR3 is TGCGCCAGCACAGGGGGGATGAACACTGAAGCTTTCTTT. The encoded protein is CASTGGMNTEAFF.

The CDR3 coding sequence is TGTGCCAGCAGCCTTCCAGGGGACAATCAGCCCCAGCATTTT. Its translation: CASSLPGDNQPQHF. J is TRBJ1-5 and V is TRBV7-2; tentatively, D is TRBD1 (6 bases). This CDR3 contains 14 residues. Per germline, CDR1 SGHTA and CDR2 FQGNSA. The germline V and J ends were trimmed by 5 bases and 3 bases, with 11 bases remaining between them.

The gene calls are TRBV5-1 and TRBJ2-3; D is uncertain. Between the trimmed V and J ends, which lost 7 bases and 0 bases, there was a span of 15 bases. CDR3 length equals 15 residues. CDR1 is SGHRS, CDR2 YFSETQ, per germline. In nucleotides, the CDR3 is TGCGCCAGCCGTTCCGCGGAATCTAGCACAGATACGCAGTATTTT. This gives the protein CASRSAESSTDTQYF.

This clone was seen more than once but under ten times. The chain links TRBV29-1 to TRBJ1-2, with D maybe TRBD1 (5 bases). CDR3 length equals 11 residues. Trimming removed 4 bases at V and 6 bases at J, with 9 bases between. Germline CDR1 and CDR2: SQVTM and ANQGSEA. The CDR3 here is CSVAGGDGYTF. In DNA form, the CDR3 reads TGCAGCGTTGCCGGGGGAGATGGCTACACCTTC.

This clone was seen a single time. V and J are TRBV9 and TRBJ2-5, with 7 bases identical to TRBD1. The CDR3 spans 17 residues. The germline CDR1 and CDR2 sequences are SGDLS and YYNGEE. Trimming at V came to 4 bases and at J to 7 bases, leaving 19 bases not matched to a gene. CDR3 region: CASSPRTGHLGPGTQYF. The CDR3 coding sequence is TGTGCCAGCAGCCCTCGGACAGGACATCTAGGACCGGGGACCCAGTACTTC.

The rearrangement joins TRBV11-2 to TRBJ1-5, with 8 bases identical to TRBD1. V was pared by 5 bases and J by 5 bases, with 17 bases of the junction left unmatched. The CDR3 has 18 residues. Germline V gene data show CDR1 as SGHAT and CDR2 as FQNNGV. CDR3 sequence: CASSNPSADRAEDQPQHF. In nucleotides, the CDR3 is TGTGCCAGCAGCAATCCTTCGGCGGACAGGGCTGAGGATCAGCCCCAGCATTTT.

The chain uses TRBV11-2 and TRBJ1-3, with a tentative D call TRBD1 (6 bases). V was shortened by 3 bases and J by 8 bases, with 14 bases between the two germline ends. The CDR3 loop spans 14 amino acids. The germline V gene encodes CDR1 SGHAT and CDR2 FQNNGV. In DNA form, the CDR3 reads TGTGCCAGCAGCTTCGGACAGATGAGTGACACCATATATTTT. It codes for CASSFGQMSDTIYF.

The chain recombines TRBV6-5 with TRBJ2-7; D is undetermined. Trimming left V 0 bases short and J 3 bases short, with 6 bases between. This CDR3 contains 13 residues. Germline V gene data show CDR1 as MNHEY and CDR2 as SVGAGI. CDR3 sequence reads: CASSYSKHYEQYF. CDR3 bases: TGTGCCAGCAGTTACTCAAAGCACTACGAGCAGTACTTC.

The chain is built from TRBV19 and TRBJ1-5; TRBD1 might be the D (5 bases). With 6 bases removed from V and 4 bases from J, the gap between germline ends came to 16 bases. Germline V gene data show CDR1 as LNHDA and CDR2 as SQIVND (reference sequence). The CDR3 runs to 15 residues. CDR3 in amino acids: CASRSGLWENQPQHF. CDR3 in DNA: TGTGCCAGTAGATCAGGGCTATGGGAAAATCAGCCCCAGCATTTT. Variable domain in full (rest from reference TRBV19 and TRBJ1-5): DGGITQSPKYLFRKEGQNVTLSCEQNLNHDAMYWYRQDPGQGLRLIYYSQIVNDFQKGDIAEGYSVSREKKESFPLTVTSAQKNPTAFYLCASRSGLWENQPQHFGDGTRLSIL.

The genes are TRBV29-1 and TRBJ2-1; TRBD1 agrees at 10 bases. Germline lookup yields CDR1 SQVTM and CDR2 ANQGSEA. V dropped 7 bases and J dropped 4; count of bases not matched to a gene: 13. CDR3 length equals 16 residues. The CDR3 protein is CSAKRTGGTIYNEQFF. The CDR3 DNA reads as TGCAGCGCAAAACGGACAGGGGGTACAATTTACAATGAGCAGTTCTTC.